The 12 T cell receptor beta chains in this list originate from one sample, sequenced in a study of T cells in Graves' hyperthyroidism and ophthalmopathy (dated by TCRdb to the late 2010s). The library came from multiplex PCR. The instrument was an Illumina HiSeq 2000. The TCR beta CDR3 regions were amplified from RNA transcripts. The TCR CDR3 was subjected to a first round of RT-PCR using the HTBI primer set and the Qiagen OneStep RT-PCR kit. TCRdb passed the public sequencing reads through fastp at Q25 and MiXCR, retaining productive beta sequences. Rows with one shared CDR3 protein collapse into an entry with the most common genes and DNA. This sample has about 360,000 distinct CDR3 sequences in its table, and about 12% of those were observed once. Clones ranked in the top ten supply around a tenth of the sample. Sequenced sample: blood. Source of these receptors: a woman aged 18-35 years with Graves' hyperthyroidism.

The V and J genes are TRBV6-2 or TRBV6-3 and TRBJ1-4, with D possibly TRBD1 on 5 matching bases. The CDR3 runs 14 residues. Between the trimmed V and J ends, which lost 4 bases and 5 bases, there was a span of 11 bases. Germline V gene data show CDR1 as MNHEY and CDR2 as SVGEGT. CDR3 nucleotide sequence: TGTGCCAGCAGTTCCTGGGACGTAAATGAAAAACTGTTTTTT. This sequence encodes CASSSWDVNEKLFF.

This clonotype was counted at least ten times. The chain recombines TRBV2 with TRBJ1-2; 10 bases fit TRBD1. CDR1 and CDR2 from the germline V gene are SNHLY and FYNNEI. Trimming took 6 bases from V and 5 from J; bases not matched to a gene: 6. This CDR3 comprises 14 residues. CDR3 in amino acids: CASRTDRGMYGYTF. The CDR3 DNA follows: TGTGCCAGCAGAACGGACAGGGGGATGTATGGCTACACCTTC.

This clonotype has ten or more counts. This chain connects TRBV7-8 to TRBJ1-2, with TRBD1 identical over 7 bases. With 1 base clipped from V and 6 bases from J, the junction kept 11 bases outside the gene matches. Germline CDR1 SGHVS, CDR2 FQNEAQ. The CDR3 consists of 16 residues. In DNA, the CDR3 is TGTGCCAGCAGCTTAGTGTCGGGCAGGGGGGCGGATGGCTACACCTTC. As protein: CASSLVSGRGADGYTF.

This clonotype was counted between two and nine times. Just one base apart from a much larger clone, this may be a read error. The rearrangement joins TRBV7-3 to TRBJ1-2, with D perhaps TRBD1 (5 bases). CDR1 SGHTA and CDR2 FQGTGA come from the germline V gene. The CDR3 sequence is 12 residues long. CDR3 sequence: CAGSLPGYPYTF. The CDR3 DNA is TGTGCCGGCAGCCTCCCAGGGTACCCCTACACCTTC.

The J gene is TRBJ2-3, the V gene TRBV28; no definite D call. Germline V lookup: CDR1 MDHEN, CDR2 SYDVKM. V dropped 4 bases and J dropped 3 bases, with 14 bases sitting between them. This CDR3 region has 15 residues. CDR3 residues: CASSYQPTVTDTQYF. The CDR3 DNA reads TGTGCCAGCAGTTACCAACCCACTGTAACAGATACGCAGTATTTT.

The table lists this clonotype with many counts. The chain combines TRBV2 with TRBJ2-5; D may correspond to TRBD1 or TRBD2 (5 bases each). Germline CDR1 SNHLY, CDR2 FYNNEI. V was clipped by 7 bases and J by 5 bases, with 14 bases between them. There are 13 residues in the CDR3. This chain's CDR3 is CASNTKGPETQYF. The CDR3 bases are TGTGCCAGCAATACGAAGGGACCGGAGACCCAGTACTTC. The full variable domain, completed using reference TRBV2 and TRBJ2-5, is EPEVTQTPSHQVTQMGQEVILRCVPISNHLYFYWYRQILGQKVEFLVSFYNNEISEKSEIFDDQFSVERPDGSNFTLKIRSTKLEDSAMYFCASNTKGPETQYFGPGTRLLVL.

This clonotype was seen ten or more times. The V and J genes are TRBV6-1 and TRBJ2-2, with D unresolved. V gave up 5 bases and J gave up 4 bases, with 8 bases separating them. CDR1 and CDR2 (germline): MNHNS, SASEGT. CDR3 length equals 13 residues. The CDR3 DNA is TGTGCCAGCAGTTCCCCGACCACCGGGGAGCTGTTTTTT. Residues: CASSSPTTGELFF.

This clonotype was picked up many times. This CDR3 is CASSLPTSGGGETQYF. Here the CDR3 DNA reads TGTGCCAGCAGTTTACCGACTAGCGGGGGGGGGGAGACCCAGTACTTC. The chain couples TRBV6-1 to TRBJ2-5, with TRBD2 matching over 14 bases. There are 16 residues in the CDR3. V was pared by 5 bases and J by 5 bases, with 7 bases of the junction left unmatched. Germline V gene lookup returns CDR1 MNHNS and CDR2 SASEGT.

In this sample, this clonotype turned up many times. V gene TRBV5-1 combines with J gene TRBJ2-6, with TRBD2 identical over 10 bases. The germline gives CDR1 SGHRS, CDR2 YFSETQ. The ends lost 4 bases at V and 3 bases at J; junction bases unmatched: 1. This CDR3 is 15 amino acids long. CDR3 DNA: TGCGCCAGCAGCGGGACTAGCGTTGGGGCCAACGTCCTGACTTTC. As protein: CASSGTSVGANVLTF.

This clonotype was observed many times. V gene TRBV2 combines with J gene TRBJ1-1; maybe TRBD1 (5 bases). V gave up 6 bases and J gave up 1 base, with 15 bases separating them. This CDR3 spans 15 amino acids. Germline-derived CDR1 and CDR2 are SNHLY and FYNNEI. CDR3 coding DNA: TGTGCCAGCAGGACCCTAGGGACTTCGAACACTGAAGCTTTCTTT. Protein product: CASRTLGTSNTEAFF.

This clonotype has at least ten counts. J is TRBJ2-1 and V is TRBV3-1, with D possibly matching TRBD2 (7 bases). Looked up from germline, CDR1 is LGHDT and CDR2 is YNNKEL (reference sequence). CDR3 length: 17 residues. V gave up 0 bases and J gave up 3 bases, with 15 bases separating them. CDR3 amino acids: CASSQDSGGGLYNEQFF. CDR3 nucleotide sequence: TGTGCCAGCAGCCAAGATTCAGGCGGGGGCCTCTACAATGAGCAGTTCTTC.

Many counts were recorded for this clonotype. The gene calls are TRBV20-1 and TRBJ2-1; 9 positions match TRBD2. The V and J ends lost 5 bases and 4 bases, in that order; junction bases with no gene match: 6. The germline V gene has CDR1 DFQATT and CDR2 SNEGSKA (reference sequence). This CDR3 comprises 14 residues. Written as DNA, the CDR3 is TGCAGTGCTCCTCTAGCGGGGATTTACAATGAGCAGTTCTTC. Translated, it gives CSAPLAGIYNEQFF.